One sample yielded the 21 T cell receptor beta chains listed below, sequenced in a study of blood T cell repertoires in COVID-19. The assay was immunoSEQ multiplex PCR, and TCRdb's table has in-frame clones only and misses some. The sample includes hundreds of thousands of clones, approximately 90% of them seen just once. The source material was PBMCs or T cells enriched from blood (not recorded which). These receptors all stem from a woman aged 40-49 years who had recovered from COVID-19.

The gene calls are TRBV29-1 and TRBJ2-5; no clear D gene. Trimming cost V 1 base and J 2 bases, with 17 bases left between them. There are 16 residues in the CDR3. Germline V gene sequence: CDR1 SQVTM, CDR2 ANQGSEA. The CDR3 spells CSVEGSDRRLQETQYF. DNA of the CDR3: TGCAGCGTTGAAGGATCGGATAGGAGATTACAAGAGACCCAGTACTTC.

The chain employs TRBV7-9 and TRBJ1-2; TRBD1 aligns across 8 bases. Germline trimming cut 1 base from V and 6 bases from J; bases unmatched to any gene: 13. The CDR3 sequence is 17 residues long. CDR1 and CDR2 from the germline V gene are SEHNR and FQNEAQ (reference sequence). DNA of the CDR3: TGTGCCAGCAGCTTAGGGGAGACAGGGGCGAATTTACATGGCTACACCTTC. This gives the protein CASSLGETGANLHGYTF. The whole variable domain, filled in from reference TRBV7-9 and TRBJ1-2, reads DTGVSQNPRHKITKRGQNVTFRCDPISEHNRLYWYRQTLGQGPEFLTYFQNEAQLEKSRLLSDRFSAERPKGSFSTLEIQRTEQGDSAMYLCASSLGETGANLHGYTFGSGTRLTVV.

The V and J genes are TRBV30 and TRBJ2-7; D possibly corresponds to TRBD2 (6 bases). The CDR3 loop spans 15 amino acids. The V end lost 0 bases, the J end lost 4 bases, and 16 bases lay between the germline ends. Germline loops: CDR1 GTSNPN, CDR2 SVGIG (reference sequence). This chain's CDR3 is CAWSVSEWGRYEQYF. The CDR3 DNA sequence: TGTGCCTGGAGTGTGTCTGAGTGGGGGAGGTACGAGCAGTACTTC.

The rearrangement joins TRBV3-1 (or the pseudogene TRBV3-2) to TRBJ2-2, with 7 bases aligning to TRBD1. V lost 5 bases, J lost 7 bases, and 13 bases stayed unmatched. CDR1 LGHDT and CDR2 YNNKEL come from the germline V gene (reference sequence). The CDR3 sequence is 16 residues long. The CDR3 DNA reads TGTGCCAGCAGCGAGGACAGGAAAGGCTTGAGCGGGGAGCTGTTTTTT. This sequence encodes CASSEDRKGLSGELFF.

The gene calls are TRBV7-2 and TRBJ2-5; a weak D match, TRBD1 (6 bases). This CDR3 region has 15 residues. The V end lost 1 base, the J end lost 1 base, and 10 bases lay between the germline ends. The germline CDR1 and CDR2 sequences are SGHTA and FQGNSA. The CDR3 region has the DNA TGTGCCAGCAGCTTAGGACAGGTCCTCCAAGAGACCCAGTACTTC. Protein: CASSLGQVLQETQYF.

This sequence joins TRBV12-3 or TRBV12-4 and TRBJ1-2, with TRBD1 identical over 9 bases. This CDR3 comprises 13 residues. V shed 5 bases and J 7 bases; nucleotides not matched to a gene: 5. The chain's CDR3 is CASSLTGGIGYTF. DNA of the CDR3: TGTGCCAGCAGTCTGACAGGGGGGATTGGCTACACCTTC.

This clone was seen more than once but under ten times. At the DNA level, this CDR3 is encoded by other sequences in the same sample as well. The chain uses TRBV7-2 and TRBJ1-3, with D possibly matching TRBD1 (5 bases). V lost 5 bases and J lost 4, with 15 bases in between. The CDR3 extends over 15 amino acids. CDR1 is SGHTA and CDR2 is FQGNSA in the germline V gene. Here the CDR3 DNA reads TGTGCCAGCAGCCCTCGGGGAGGGACCGGAAACACCATATATTTT. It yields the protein CASSPRGGTGNTIYF.

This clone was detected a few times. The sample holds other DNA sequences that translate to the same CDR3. The CDR3 loop reads CASSLAGVSNEQFF. The CDR3 bases are TGTGCCAGCAGCTTAGCGGGGGTGTCTAATGAGCAGTTCTTC. The chain joins TRBV11-2 to TRBJ2-1; D is perhaps TRBD2 (6 bases). The V gene lost 1 base and the J gene lost 7 bases, with 11 bases spanning the gap. CDR1 and CDR2 from the germline V gene are SGHAT and FQNNGV. The CDR3 totals 14 residues.

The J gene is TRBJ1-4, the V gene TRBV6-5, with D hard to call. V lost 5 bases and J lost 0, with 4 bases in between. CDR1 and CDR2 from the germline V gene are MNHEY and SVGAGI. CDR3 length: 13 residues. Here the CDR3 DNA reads TGTGCCAGCAGTATTACAACTAATGAAAAACTGTTTTTT. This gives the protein CASSITTNEKLFF.

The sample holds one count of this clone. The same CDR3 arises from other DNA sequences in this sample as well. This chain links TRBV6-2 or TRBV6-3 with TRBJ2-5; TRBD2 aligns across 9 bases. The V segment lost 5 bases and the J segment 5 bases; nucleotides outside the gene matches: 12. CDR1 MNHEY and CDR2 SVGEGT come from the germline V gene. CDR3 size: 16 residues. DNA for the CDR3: TGTGCCAGCAGTCGGCGTGGGGCGGGAGGGTTGGAGACCCAGTACTTC. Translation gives CASSRRGAGGLETQYF.

The CDR3: CASGSTVTGELFF. DNA of the CDR3: TGTGCTAGTGGTTCGACAGTCACCGGGGAGCTGTTTTTT. J is TRBJ2-2 and V is TRBV12-5; TRBD1 is a possible D gene (5 bases). Deletions cut 4 bases from V and 4 bases from J, with 7 bases between. In germline, CDR1 is LGHNT, CDR2 FRNRAP. The CDR3 consists of 13 residues.

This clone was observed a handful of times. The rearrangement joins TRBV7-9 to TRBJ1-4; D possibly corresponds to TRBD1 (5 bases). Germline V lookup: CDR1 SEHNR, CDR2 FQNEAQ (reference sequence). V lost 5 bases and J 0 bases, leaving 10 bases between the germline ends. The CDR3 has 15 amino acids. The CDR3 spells CASSPRVSTNEKLFF. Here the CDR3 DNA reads TGTGCCAGCAGCCCCAGGGTATCAACTAATGAAAAACTGTTTTTT.

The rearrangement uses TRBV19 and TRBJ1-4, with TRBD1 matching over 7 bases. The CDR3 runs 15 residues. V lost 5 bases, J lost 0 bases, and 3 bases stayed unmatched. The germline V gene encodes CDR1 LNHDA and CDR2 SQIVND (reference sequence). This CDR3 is CASSGGTATNEKLFF. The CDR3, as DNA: TGTGCCAGTAGTGGGGGGACAGCAACTAATGAAAAACTGTTTTTT.

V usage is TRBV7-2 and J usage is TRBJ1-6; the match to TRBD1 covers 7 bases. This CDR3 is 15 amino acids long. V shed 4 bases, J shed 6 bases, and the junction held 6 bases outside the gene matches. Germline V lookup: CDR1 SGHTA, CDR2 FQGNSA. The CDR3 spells CASSSRGQVNSPLHF. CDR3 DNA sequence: TGTGCCAGCAGCTCTAGAGGACAGGTTAATTCACCCCTCCACTTT.

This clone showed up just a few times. As DNA, the CDR3 is TGCGCCAGCAGCTTCTCGGGGTTACACACAGATACGCAGTATTTT. Protein: CASSFSGLHTDTQYF. The rearrangement links TRBV5-1 to TRBJ2-3; a weak D match, TRBD2 (5 bases). The CDR3 sequence is 15 residues long. Trimming left V 2 bases short and J 2 bases short, with 12 bases between. Germline lookup yields CDR1 SGHRS and CDR2 YFSETQ.

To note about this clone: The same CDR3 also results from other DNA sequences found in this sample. DNA of the CDR3: TGTGCCAGCAGCTTAGAAGGGAGATCCTACGAGCAGTACTTC. Residues: CASSLEGRSYEQYF. The rearrangement uses TRBV7-2 and TRBJ2-7, with D perhaps TRBD2 (5 bases). Per germline, CDR1 SGHTA and CDR2 FQGNSA. V lost 1 base to trimming and J lost 1 base, with 8 bases between them. The CDR3 sequence is 14 residues long.

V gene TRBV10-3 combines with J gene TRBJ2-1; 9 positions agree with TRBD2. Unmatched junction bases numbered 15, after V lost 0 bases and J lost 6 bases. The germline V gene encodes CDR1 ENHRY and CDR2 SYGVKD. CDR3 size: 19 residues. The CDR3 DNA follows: TGTGCCATCAGTGAGTCGATAGCTAGCGGGGCCCCCCGGAGCAATGAGCAGTTCTTC. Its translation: CAISESIASGAPRSNEQFF.

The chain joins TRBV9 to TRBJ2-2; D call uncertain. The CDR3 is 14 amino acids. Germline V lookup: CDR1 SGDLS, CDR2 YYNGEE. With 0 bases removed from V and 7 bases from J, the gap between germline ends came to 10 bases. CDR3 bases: TGTGCCAGCAGCGTAGGGTCCGGCGGCGGGGAGCTGTTTTTT. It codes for CASSVGSGGGELFF. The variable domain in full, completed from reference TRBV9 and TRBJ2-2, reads DSGVTQTPKHLITATGQRVTLRCSPRSGDLSVYWYQQSLDQGLQFLIQYYNGEERAKGNILERFSAQQFPDLHSELNLSSLELGDSALYFCASSVGSGGGELFFGEGSRLTVL.

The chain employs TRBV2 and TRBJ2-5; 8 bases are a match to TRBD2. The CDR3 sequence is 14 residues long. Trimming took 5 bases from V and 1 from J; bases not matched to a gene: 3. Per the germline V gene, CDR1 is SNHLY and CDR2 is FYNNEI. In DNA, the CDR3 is TGTGCCAGCAGTACTAGCGGATTCCAAGAGACCCAGTACTTC. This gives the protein CASSTSGFQETQYF.

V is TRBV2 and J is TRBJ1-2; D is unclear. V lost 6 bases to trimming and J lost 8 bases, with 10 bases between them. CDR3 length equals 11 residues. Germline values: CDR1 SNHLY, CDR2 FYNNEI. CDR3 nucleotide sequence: TGTGCCAGCAGGAACTCCGTGGGCTACACCTTC. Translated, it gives CASRNSVGYTF.

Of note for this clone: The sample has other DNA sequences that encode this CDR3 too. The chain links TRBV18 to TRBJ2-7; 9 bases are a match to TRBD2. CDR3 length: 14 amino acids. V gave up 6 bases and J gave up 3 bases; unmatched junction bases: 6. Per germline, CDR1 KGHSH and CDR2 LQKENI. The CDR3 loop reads CASSREGQNYEQYF. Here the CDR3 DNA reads TGTGCCAGCTCGCGGGAGGGGCAGAACTACGAGCAGTACTTC.